This T cell receptor (beta chain) was retrieved from a study of OX40 agonist ivuxolimab in advanced cancers. The repertoire was sequenced with immunoSEQ multiplex PCR; TCRdb's copy has only in-frame clones and lacks some. The sample includes more than 40,000 clones, around 84% of them seen just once. Study-wide points: At doses 0.1 to 3.0 mg/kg, CD4+ and CD8+ clones expanded. CD8+ T cells averaged more expanded clones than CD4+.

The CDR3 covers 15 residues. Germline CDR1 is SGHTA and CDR2 is FQGTGA. The V gene lost 4 bases and the J gene lost 5 bases, with 15 bases spanning the gap. Concerning this clone: What it recognizes is unknown.

People who had autoimmune disease history or systemic immunosuppression were excluded. The specimen comprised CD4+ or CD8+ T cells sorted from blood, sampled in a trial of the OX40 agonist ivuxolimab. The chain is built from TRBV7-3 and TRBJ2-1, with a possible D match to TRBD2 (6 bases). This clonotype was sampled from an adult with an advanced solid tumor such as melanoma, head and neck, liver or kidney cancer. CDR3: CASSSLFTGDNEQFF. CDR3 sequence (DNA): TGTGCCAGCAGCTCTCTCTTCACGGGAGACAATGAGCAGTTCTTC.